What follows are 16 T cell receptor beta chains derived from one specimen sequenced in a study of PD-L1 blockade in urothelial cancer. This sample's time point: pretreatment peripheral blood. Sequencing was performed with immunoSEQ multiplex PCR; in TCRdb, only in-frame clones are kept and a portion is missing. The repertoire holds about 74,000 clones, 90% seen once, with 3.5% to 5% in the top ten. The input for sequencing was PBMCs, taken around atezolizumab (anti-PD-L1) treatment. The receptors were gathered from a man aged 70 or older with urothelial cancer.

This clone was detected only once. The chain couples TRBV19 to TRBJ1-2; 8 bases are a match to TRBD1. Per germline, CDR1 LNHDA and CDR2 SQIVND (reference sequence). The CDR3 extends over 13 amino acids. Unmatched junction bases numbered 8, after V lost 6 bases and J lost 8 bases. CDR3 region: CASSPGQVQGYTF. The CDR3 region has the DNA TGTGCCAGTAGCCCGGGACAGGTCCAAGGCTACACCTTC.

The chain has TRBV2 and TRBJ1-1; D gene uncertain. CDR1 and CDR2 (germline): SNHLY, FYNNEI. V was clipped by 6 bases and J by 1 base, with 12 bases between them. The CDR3 spans 14 residues. Here the CDR3 reads CASSGLRGNTEAFF. For the CDR3, the DNA is TGTGCCAGCAGCGGTCTTCGGGGGAACACTGAAGCTTTCTTT.

This clone has a single count. This chain links TRBV7-2 with TRBJ2-1; 7 bases agree with TRBD2. Germline CDR1 reads SGHTA; CDR2 reads FQGNSA. CDR3 size: 14 residues. V gave up 3 bases and J gave up 9 bases; unmatched junction bases: 8. CDR3 bases: TGTGCCAGCAGCTTCGGGGGGACCCGCGGTGAGCAGTTCTTC. Translated: CASSFGGTRGEQFF.

The chain employs TRBV7-2 and TRBJ2-7; 10 bases are a match to TRBD2. The CDR3 sequence is 15 residues long. The V gene end was trimmed by 0 bases and the J gene end by 3 bases; junction bases not matched to a gene: 2. Germline CDR1 reads SGHTA; CDR2 reads FQGNSA. CDR3 protein: CASSLATSGNYEQYF. The CDR3 nucleotides are TGTGCCAGCAGCTTAGCAACTAGCGGGAACTACGAGCAGTACTTC.

V gene TRBV6-1 combines with J gene TRBJ2-7, with TRBD2 matching 11 bases. The CDR3 is 13 amino acids. CDR1 and CDR2 (germline): MNHNS, SASEGT. The ends lost 6 bases at V and 6 bases at J; junction bases unmatched: 4. The chain's CDR3 is CASRETSGTEQYF. CDR3 bases: TGTGCCAGCAGAGAGACTAGCGGGACCGAGCAGTACTTC.

V is TRBV5-1 and J is TRBJ2-3; the D gene is possibly TRBD1 (6 bases). The CDR3 contains 16 residues. Germline V gene lookup returns CDR1 SGHRS and CDR2 YFSETQ. Trimming removed 4 bases from V and 2 bases from J, with 17 bases in between. The CDR3 DNA is TGCGCCAGCAGCCCCAGGGGTTGGCAGGACACAGATACGCAGTATTTT. Amino acids: CASSPRGWQDTDTQYF.

This clone was picked up one time. The chain couples TRBV11-2 to TRBJ2-1; TRBD2 matches at 8 bases. The CDR3 spans 15 residues. CDR1 is SGHAT, CDR2 FQNNGV, per germline. V gave up 2 bases and J gave up 5 bases; unmatched junction bases: 5. The CDR3 DNA is TGTGCCAGCAGCTTAAACGGCGGGAGGAACAATGAGCAGTTCTTC. Translation: CASSLNGGRNNEQFF.

The genes are TRBV12-5 and TRBJ2-2, with D maybe TRBD2 (6 bases). CDR1 is LGHNT, CDR2 FRNRAP, per germline. The CDR3 is made up of 19 amino acids. Trimming removed 1 base from V and 3 bases from J, with 21 bases in between. This CDR3 is CASGLAAWGDPADTGELFF. CDR3 nucleotide sequence: TGTGCTAGTGGTTTGGCCGCCTGGGGGGACCCGGCGGACACCGGGGAGCTGTTTTTT.

The chain recombines TRBV7-9 with TRBJ1-1, with 9 positions matching TRBD1. Trimming at V came to 3 bases and at J to 3 bases, leaving 2 bases not matched to a gene. Germline V gene data show CDR1 as SEHNR and CDR2 as FQNEAQ (reference sequence). There are 14 residues in the CDR3. The CDR3 coding sequence is TGTGCCAGCAGCTTCCGGACAGGGGACACTGAAGCTTTCTTT. This encodes CASSFRTGDTEAFF.

The gene calls are TRBV7-9 and TRBJ2-7, with 9 positions matching TRBD1. The CDR3 consists of 15 residues. J gave up 2 bases and V 5 bases, and 7 bases lay outside the gene matches. Germline V CDR1 and CDR2: SEHNR, FQNEAQ (reference sequence). The CDR3 reads CASSPPRTGAYEQYF. The CDR3 region has the DNA TGTGCCAGCAGCCCACCTAGGACAGGGGCCTACGAGCAGTACTTC.

This chain connects TRBV9 to TRBJ2-2; D is undetermined. Germline loops: CDR1 SGDLS, CDR2 YYNGEE. This CDR3 contains 14 residues. Trimming took off 2 bases at V and 1 base at J, with 6 bases between the two ends. CDR3 sequence reads: CASSVLLNTGELFF. The CDR3 nucleotides read TGTGCCAGCAGCGTTCTCCTGAACACCGGGGAGCTGTTTTTT.

This CDR3 is CASSVLHGYTF. The CDR3 DNA reads TGTGCCAGCAGCGTACTCCATGGCTACACCTTC. The rearrangement joins TRBV6-1 to TRBJ1-2; D not certain. The germline gives CDR1 MNHNS, CDR2 SASEGT. V lost 6 bases and J 6 bases, leaving 8 bases between the germline ends. The CDR3 extends over 11 amino acids.

The chain recombines TRBV28 with TRBJ1-2; 8 positions match TRBD1. V lost 6 bases to trimming and J lost 8 bases; unmatched junction nucleotides: 11. Germline V gives CDR1 MDHEN, CDR2 SYDVKM. This CDR3 has 14 residues. The chain's CDR3 is CASSLTGGTLGYTF. In nucleotides, the CDR3 is TGTGCCAGCAGCCTTACAGGGGGGACGTTAGGCTACACCTTC.

This chain connects TRBV11-2 to TRBJ2-4; D gene ambiguous. The CDR3 consists of 16 residues. Germline CDR1 reads SGHAT; CDR2 reads FQNNGV. Trimming took off 3 bases at V and 0 bases at J, with 12 bases between the two ends. CDR3: CASSLHSTLAKNIQYF. The DNA of the CDR3 is TGTGCCAGCAGCTTGCACAGCACATTAGCCAAAAACATTCAGTACTTC.

The rearrangement uses TRBV9 and TRBJ2-1, with TRBD1 matching over 9 bases. Germline V CDR1 and CDR2: SGDLS, YYNGEE. Losses at the gene ends were 3 bases for V and 5 bases for J; bases not matched to a gene: 6. The CDR3 sequence is 15 residues long. The CDR3 nucleotides are TGTGCCAGCAGCGAAGGACAGGGGCTCCACAATGAGCAGTTCTTC. This sequence encodes CASSEGQGLHNEQFF.

J is TRBJ2-3 and V is TRBV10-3; the D is unclear. This CDR3 has 15 residues. CDR1 is ENHRY, CDR2 SYGVKD, per germline. V was shortened by 3 bases and J by 0 bases, with 10 bases between the two germline ends. The CDR3 nucleotides read TGTGCCATCAGTGAAACTTTCACTAGCACAGATACGCAGTATTTT. Encoded protein: CAISETFTSTDTQYF.